This TCR beta chain stems from a study of Ad26.COV2.S vaccination and SARS-CoV-2 variants. Study outcomes and limitations: Comparable non-spike TCR breadth was observed in vaccine and placebo recipients. Vaccine recipients showed a spike-specific TCR breadth that was higher than in placebo recipients. Breadth and depth estimates from TCRs may understate total T cell responses.

On this clone: The antigen is undetermined.

This table comes from immunoSEQ multiplex PCR, and its TCRdb copy is limited to in-frame clones, with some not included. The table includes about 97,000 clones, around 81% detected once. Germline lookup yields CDR1 SGHVS and CDR2 FNYEAQ. The CDR3 covers 13 residues. The germline V and J ends were trimmed by 4 bases and 7 bases, with 14 bases remaining between them. This clonotype was obtained from a human donor who had recovered from COVID-19. This chain connects TRBV7-6 to TRBJ2-7; D is perhaps TRBD1 (5 bases). Sequencing was performed on peripheral blood, taken after recovery from COVID-19. The CDR3: CASSSSGLGEQYF. The CDR3 DNA sequence: TGTGCCAGCAGCTCTTCAGGGTTGGGGGAGCAGTACTTC.